This paragraph covers one TCR beta chain sequence. Its specificity is unknown. CDR1 and CDR2 from the germline V gene are SGHTA and FQGNSA. The CDR3 sequence is 13 residues long. V lost 5 bases and J lost 6, with 11 bases in between. Method: immunoSEQ multiplex PCR; TCRdb's copy keeps in-frame clones and lacks some. The table shows more than 400,000 clones, with roughly 90% occurring only once. This specimen belongs to a study of Ad26.COV2.S vaccination and SARS-CoV-2 variants. Study summary: The Ad26.COV2.S arm of the COV1001 trial was where the donor was placed. Intramuscular Ad26.COV2.S doses were given once or twice, 56 days apart. Study-wide points: Vaccinees showed greater spike-specific TCR breadth than placebo recipients.

Treatment in this sample: roughly 18 received Ad26.COV2.S at low or high dose, single or two shots; roughly five received placebo; per-sample allocation not given. Day 63 following the first vaccine or placebo injection was when the samples were taken. The source of this sequence is a person between 18 and 60 years old who received the Ad26.COV2.S COVID-19 vaccine or a placebo. The sequences come from peripheral blood, collected in a trial of Ad26.COV2.S vaccine versus placebo. This chain connects TRBV7-2 to TRBJ1-5; a weak D match, TRBD1 (6 bases). In nucleotides, the CDR3 is TGTGCCAGCAGCCAAAGAGGGGGTCAGCCCCAGCATTTT. It specifies CASSQRGGQPQHF.